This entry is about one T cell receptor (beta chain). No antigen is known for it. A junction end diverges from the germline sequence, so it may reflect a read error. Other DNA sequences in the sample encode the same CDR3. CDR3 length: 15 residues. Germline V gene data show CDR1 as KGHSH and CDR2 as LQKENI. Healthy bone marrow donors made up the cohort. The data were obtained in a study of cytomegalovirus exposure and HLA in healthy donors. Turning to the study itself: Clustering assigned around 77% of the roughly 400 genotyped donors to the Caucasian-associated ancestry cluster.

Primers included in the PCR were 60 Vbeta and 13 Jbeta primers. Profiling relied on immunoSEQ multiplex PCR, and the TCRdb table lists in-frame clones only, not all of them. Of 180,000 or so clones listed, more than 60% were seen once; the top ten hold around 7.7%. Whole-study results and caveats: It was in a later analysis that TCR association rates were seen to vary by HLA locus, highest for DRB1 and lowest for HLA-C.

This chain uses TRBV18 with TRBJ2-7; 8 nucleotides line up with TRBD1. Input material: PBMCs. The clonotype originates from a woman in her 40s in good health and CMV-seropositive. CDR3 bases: TGTGCCAGCTCACCACCATCGGGACAGGCCTACGAACAGTACTTC. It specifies CASSPPSGQAYEQYF.